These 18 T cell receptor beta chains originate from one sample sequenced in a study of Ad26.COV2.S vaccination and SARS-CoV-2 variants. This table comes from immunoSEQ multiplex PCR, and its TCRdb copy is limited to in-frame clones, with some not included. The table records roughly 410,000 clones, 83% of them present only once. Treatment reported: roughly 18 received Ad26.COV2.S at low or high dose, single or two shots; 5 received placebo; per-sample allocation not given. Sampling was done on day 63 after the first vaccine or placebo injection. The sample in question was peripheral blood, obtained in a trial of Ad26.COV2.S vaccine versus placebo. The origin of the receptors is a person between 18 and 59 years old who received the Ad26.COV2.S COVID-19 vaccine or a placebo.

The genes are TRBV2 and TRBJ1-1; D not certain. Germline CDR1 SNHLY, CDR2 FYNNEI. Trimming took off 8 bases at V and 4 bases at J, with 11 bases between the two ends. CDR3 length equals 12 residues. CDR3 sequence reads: CASLRWSTEAFF. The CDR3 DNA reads TGTGCCAGCCTTCGATGGAGCACTGAAGCTTTCTTT.

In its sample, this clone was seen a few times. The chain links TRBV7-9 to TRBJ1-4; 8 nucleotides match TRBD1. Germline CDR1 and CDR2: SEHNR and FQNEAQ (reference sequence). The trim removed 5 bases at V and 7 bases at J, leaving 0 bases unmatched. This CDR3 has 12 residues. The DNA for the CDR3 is TGTGCCAGCAGCGGACAGGGTGAAAAACTGTTTTTT. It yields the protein CASSGQGEKLFF. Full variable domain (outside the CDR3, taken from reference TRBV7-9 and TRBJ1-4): DTGVSQNPRHKITKRGQNVTFRCDPISEHNRLYWYRQTLGQGPEFLTYFQNEAQLEKSRLLSDRFSAERPKGSFSTLEIQRTEQGDSAMYLCASSGQGEKLFFGSGTQLSVL.

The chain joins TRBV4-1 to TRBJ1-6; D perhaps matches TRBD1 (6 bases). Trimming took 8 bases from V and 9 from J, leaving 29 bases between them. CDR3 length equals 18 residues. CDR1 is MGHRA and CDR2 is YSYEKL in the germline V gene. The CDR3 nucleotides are TGCGCCAGCTGTGGAGGGACGGGGGCCGGGGGGTTCGTTTCACCCCTCCACTTT. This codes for CASCGGTGAGGFVSPLHF.

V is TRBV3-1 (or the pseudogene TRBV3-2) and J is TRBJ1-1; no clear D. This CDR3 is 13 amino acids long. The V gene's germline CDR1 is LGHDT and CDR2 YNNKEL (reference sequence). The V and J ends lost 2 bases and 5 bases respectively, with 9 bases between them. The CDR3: CASSQHRETEAFF. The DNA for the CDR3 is TGTGCCAGCAGCCAACACCGCGAAACTGAAGCTTTCTTT.

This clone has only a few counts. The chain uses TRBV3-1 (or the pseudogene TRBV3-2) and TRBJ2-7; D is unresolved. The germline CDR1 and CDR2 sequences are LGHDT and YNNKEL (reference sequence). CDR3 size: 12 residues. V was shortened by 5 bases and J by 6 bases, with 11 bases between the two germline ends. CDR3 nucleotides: TGTGCCAGCAGCACGACCGTAGGCGAGCAGTACTTC. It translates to CASSTTVGEQYF.

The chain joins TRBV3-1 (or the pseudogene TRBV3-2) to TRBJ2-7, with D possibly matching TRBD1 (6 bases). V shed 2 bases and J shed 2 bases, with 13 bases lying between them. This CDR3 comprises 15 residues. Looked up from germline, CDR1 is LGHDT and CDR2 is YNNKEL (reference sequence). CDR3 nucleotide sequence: TGTGCCAGCAGCCAACGAGAGGACAGAGCCTACGAGCAGTACTTC. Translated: CASSQREDRAYEQYF.

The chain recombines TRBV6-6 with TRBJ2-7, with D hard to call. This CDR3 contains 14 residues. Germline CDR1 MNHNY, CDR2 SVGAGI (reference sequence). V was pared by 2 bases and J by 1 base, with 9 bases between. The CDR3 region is CASSYKYESYEQYF. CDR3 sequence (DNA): TGTGCCAGCAGTTACAAGTACGAGTCCTACGAGCAGTACTTC.

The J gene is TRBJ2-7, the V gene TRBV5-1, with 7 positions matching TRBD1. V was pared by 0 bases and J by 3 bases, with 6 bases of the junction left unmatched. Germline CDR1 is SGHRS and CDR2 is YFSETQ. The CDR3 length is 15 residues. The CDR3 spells CASSLEDRTGYEQYF. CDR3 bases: TGCGCCAGCAGCTTGGAGGACAGGACAGGCTACGAGCAGTACTTC.

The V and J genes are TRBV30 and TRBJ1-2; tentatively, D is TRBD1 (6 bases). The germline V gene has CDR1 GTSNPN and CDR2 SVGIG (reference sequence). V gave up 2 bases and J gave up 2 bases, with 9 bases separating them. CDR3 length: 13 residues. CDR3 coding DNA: TGTGCCTGGAGTTTGACAGGAAACTATGGCTACACCTTC. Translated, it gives CAWSLTGNYGYTF.

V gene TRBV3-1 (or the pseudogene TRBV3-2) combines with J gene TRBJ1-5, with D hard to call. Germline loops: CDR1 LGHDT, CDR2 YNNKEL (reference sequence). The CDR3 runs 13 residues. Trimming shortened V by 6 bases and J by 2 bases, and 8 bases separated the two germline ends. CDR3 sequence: CASSGSGNQPQHF. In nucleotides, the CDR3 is TGTGCCAGCAGTGGGTCGGGCAATCAGCCCCAGCATTTT.

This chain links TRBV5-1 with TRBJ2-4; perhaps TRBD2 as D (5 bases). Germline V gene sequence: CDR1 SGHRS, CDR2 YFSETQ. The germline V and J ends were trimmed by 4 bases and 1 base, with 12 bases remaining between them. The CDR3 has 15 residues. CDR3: CASSAASGAKNIQYF. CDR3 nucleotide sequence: TGCGCCAGCAGCGCGGCCAGCGGCGCCAAAAACATTCAGTACTTC. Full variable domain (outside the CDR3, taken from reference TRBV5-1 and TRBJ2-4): KAGVTQTPRYLIKTRGQQVTLSCSPISGHRSVSWYQQTPGQGLQFLFEYFSETQRNKGNFPGRFSGRQFSNSRSEMNVSTLELGDSALYLCASSAASGAKNIQYFGAGTRLSVL.

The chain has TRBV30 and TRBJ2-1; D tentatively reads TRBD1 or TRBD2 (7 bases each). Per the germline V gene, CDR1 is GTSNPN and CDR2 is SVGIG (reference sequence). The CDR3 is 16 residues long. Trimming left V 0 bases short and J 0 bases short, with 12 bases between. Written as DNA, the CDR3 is TGTGCCTGGAGTGTAAGCGGGACAGCCTCCTACAATGAGCAGTTCTTC. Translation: CAWSVSGTASYNEQFF.

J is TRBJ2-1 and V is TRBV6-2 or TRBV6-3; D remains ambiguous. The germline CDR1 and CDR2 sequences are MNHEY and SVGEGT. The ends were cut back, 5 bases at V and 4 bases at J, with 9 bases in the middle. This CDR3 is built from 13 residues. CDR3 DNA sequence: TGTGCCAGCAGTGGTAGAGCGTACAATGAGCAGTTCTTC. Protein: CASSGRAYNEQFF.

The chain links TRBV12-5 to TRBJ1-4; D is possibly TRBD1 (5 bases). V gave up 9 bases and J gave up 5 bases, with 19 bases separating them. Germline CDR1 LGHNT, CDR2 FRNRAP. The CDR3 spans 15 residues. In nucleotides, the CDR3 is TGTGCTAGCGGGCGGGGGACGCAAAAAAATGAAAAACTGTTTTTT. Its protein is CASGRGTQKNEKLFF.

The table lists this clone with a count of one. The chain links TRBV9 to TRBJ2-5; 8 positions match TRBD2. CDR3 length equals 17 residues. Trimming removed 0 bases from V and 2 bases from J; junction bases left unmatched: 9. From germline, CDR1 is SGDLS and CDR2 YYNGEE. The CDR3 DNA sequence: TGTGCCAGCAGCGTAGGGTCAAGCGGGAGAATACAAGAGACCCAGTACTTC. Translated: CASSVGSSGRIQETQYF. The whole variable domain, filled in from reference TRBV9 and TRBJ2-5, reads DSGVTQTPKHLITATGQRVTLRCSPRSGDLSVYWYQQSLDQGLQFLIQYYNGEERAKGNILERFSAQQFPDLHSELNLSSLELGDSALYFCASSVGSSGRIQETQYFGPGTRLLVL.

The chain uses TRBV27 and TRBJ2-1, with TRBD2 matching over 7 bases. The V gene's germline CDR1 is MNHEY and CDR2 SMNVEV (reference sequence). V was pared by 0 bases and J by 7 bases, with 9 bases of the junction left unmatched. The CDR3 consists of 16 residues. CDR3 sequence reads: CASSLSGGSSLNEQFF. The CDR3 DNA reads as TGTGCCAGCAGTTTATCTGGCGGGAGTTCGTTGAATGAGCAGTTCTTC.

Written as DNA, the CDR3 is TGTGCCAGCAGTTTTCCGGGACAGGGATTTAACTATGGCTACACCTTC. Translating gives CASSFPGQGFNYGYTF. V usage is TRBV7-3 and J usage is TRBJ1-2; TRBD1 matches at 9 bases. The CDR3 loop spans 16 amino acids. With V trimmed by 6 bases and J by 1 base, 9 bases remained unmatched. Germline CDR1 and CDR2: SGHTA and FQGTGA.

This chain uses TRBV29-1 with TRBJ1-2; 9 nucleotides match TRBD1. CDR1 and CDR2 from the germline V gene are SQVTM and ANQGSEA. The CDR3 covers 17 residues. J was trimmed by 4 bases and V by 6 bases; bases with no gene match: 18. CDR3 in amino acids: CSVLFWDRALLVYGYTF. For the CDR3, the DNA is TGCAGCGTGCTTTTTTGGGACAGGGCTCTGTTGGTCTATGGCTACACCTTC.